This TCR beta chain was observed in a study of cytomegalovirus exposure and HLA in healthy donors. Vbeta (60) and Jbeta (13) primers were used in the PCR. Profiling relied on immunoSEQ multiplex PCR, and the TCRdb table lists in-frame clones only, not all of them. The sample lists under 150,000 clones; roughly 83% were seen once. The germline V gene encodes CDR1 SGDLS and CDR2 YYNGEE. Between the trimmed V and J ends, which lost 1 base and 5 bases, there was a span of 10 bases. The CDR3 covers 14 residues. This clone was picked up a small number of times. This sequence was found in a man aged 18 to 35 in good health and CMV-seronegative. The sample taken for sequencing was PBMCs. This chain joins TRBV9 and TRBJ2-1; no firm D call. In DNA form, the CDR3 reads TGTGCCAGCAGCGTAAGTTCCAGCGACAATGAGCAGTTCTTC. Its protein product is CASSVSSSDNEQFF.